The clone carrying this TCR beta chain occurred many times. As yet, its antigen is unknown. The entry originates in a study of T cells in Graves' hyperthyroidism and ophthalmopathy. Study-level points and caveats: Blood also showed most of the thyroid clonotypes that were expanded above 0.001.

In germline, CDR1 is SQVTM, CDR2 ANQGSEA. With 6 bases clipped from V and 0 bases from J, the junction kept 5 bases outside the gene matches. The CDR3 runs to 13 residues. Amplification yielded TCR beta CDR3 regions, with RNA transcripts as the source. The HTBI primer set drove a first-round RT-PCR of the TCR CDR3. In TCRdb, the multiplex PCR reads were re-called with MiXCR into one record per CDR3 protein. The sample consists of around 800,000 distinct CDR3 sequences, over 35% of them appearing once. Stable Graves' hyperthyroidism denoted no ophthalmopathy progression over 18 months. Orbital computed tomography and thyroid ultrasound, together with serum TRAb and thyroxine and clinical symptoms, were used for diagnoses. PBMCs were obtained from about 9.9 ml fresh peripheral blood.

The receptor was isolated from a man younger than 35 with Graves' hyperthyroidism. Sequencing was carried out using blood. The rearrangement links TRBV29-1 to TRBJ2-7; 7 bases fit TRBD2. DNA of the CDR3: TGCAGCGTCCTAGCGGATAGCTCCTACGAGCAGTACTTC. It specifies CSVLADSSYEQYF.